The present T cell receptor (beta chain) was sequenced within a study of OX40 agonist ivuxolimab in advanced cancers. This table comes from immunoSEQ multiplex PCR, and its TCRdb copy is limited to in-frame clones, with some not included. The table lists tens of thousands of clones, approximately 92% of them singletons. Unmatched junction bases numbered 5, after V lost 2 bases and J lost 8 bases. The CDR3 sequence is 14 residues long. Germline V gene lookup returns CDR1 MDHEN and CDR2 SYDVKM. This sequence was found in an adult with an advanced solid tumor such as melanoma, head and neck, liver or kidney cancer. The sample in question was CD4+ or CD8+ T cells sorted from blood, obtained in a trial of the OX40 agonist ivuxolimab. The V gene is TRBV28, the J gene TRBJ1-4; 7 bases map to TRBD1. The CDR3 loop is CASSLGGTDEKLFF. CDR3 DNA: TGTGCCAGCAGTTTAGGAGGGACAGACGAAAAACTGTTTTTT. Together with reference TRBV28 and TRBJ1-4, the CDR3 gives the full variable domain: DVKVTQSSRYLVKRTGEKVFLECVQDMDHENMFWYRQDPGLGLRLIYFSYDVKMKEKGDIPEGYSVSREKKERFSLILESASTNQTSMYLCASSLGGTDEKLFFGSGTQLSVL.